The clone carrying this T cell receptor beta chain was seen a few times. Its antigen is undetermined. V was pared by 3 bases and J by 4 bases, with 13 bases between. This CDR3 spans 15 amino acids. CDR1 is SGHTA and CDR2 is FQGNSA in the germline V gene. Per sample, extraction of total RNA gave at least 5.5 micrograms in every case. The data derive from a study of blood T cells in healthy people across ages. Across the study: Every two T cells gave about one barcoded beta molecule via template switching.

Broader study findings: PBMCs that were unsorted prevented a conclusive naive versus antigen-experienced comparison. Across the age range, TCR beta diversity per million T cells fell in a roughly linear way.

Through a sample-barcoded 5' primer and a J-beta primer mix, a second PCR was run for 7 to 11 cycles. TCRdb used MiXCR to reprocess the 5' RACE reads, holding one entry per CDR3 protein. This sample has 1.2 million to 1.5 million distinct CDR3 sequences, with roughly 60% found just once. The V call is TRBV7-2, the J call TRBJ2-1; D gene uncertain. The sequenced material came from blood. This clonotype was obtained from a young man in good health. DNA for the CDR3: TGTGCCAGCAGCTTCCCCGGGCCTATATACAATGAGCAGTTCTTC. This codes for CASSFPGPIYNEQFF.